This T cell receptor beta chain was profiled in a study of blood T cell repertoires in COVID-19. Measured with immunoSEQ multiplex PCR; TCRdb has only the in-frame clones, and not every one. The table lists about 180,000 clones, 82% of them singletons. The clonotype comes from a woman aged 65 to 85 with acute or convalescent COVID-19. Sequences were obtained from peripheral blood.

CDR3 in amino acids: CASSQAQTSGPGGEQFF. DNA for the CDR3: TGCGCCAGCAGCCAGGCCCAGACTAGCGGGCCAGGGGGTGAGCAGTTCTTC. The rearrangement links TRBV4-1 to TRBJ2-1, with 10 positions matching TRBD2. The CDR3 sequence is 17 residues long. Germline loops: CDR1 MGHRA, CDR2 YSYEKL. The V and J ends lost 3 bases and 9 bases, in that order; junction bases with no gene match: 14.